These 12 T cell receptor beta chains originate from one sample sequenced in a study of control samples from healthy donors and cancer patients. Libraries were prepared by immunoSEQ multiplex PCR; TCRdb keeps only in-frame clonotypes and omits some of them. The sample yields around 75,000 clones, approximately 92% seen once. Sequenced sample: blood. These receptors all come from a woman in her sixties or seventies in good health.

For the CDR3, the DNA is TGCGCCAGCAGAGAAACAGCGGGAGGCGGCACCGGGGAGCTGTTTTTT. Translating gives CASRETAGGGTGELFF. This chain links TRBV4-3 with TRBJ2-2, with 9 bases lining up with TRBD2. The CDR3 length is 16 residues. CDR1 is LGHNA, CDR2 YSLEER, per germline. V trimming: 6 bases; J trimming: 4 bases; junction bases outside the gene matches: 9.

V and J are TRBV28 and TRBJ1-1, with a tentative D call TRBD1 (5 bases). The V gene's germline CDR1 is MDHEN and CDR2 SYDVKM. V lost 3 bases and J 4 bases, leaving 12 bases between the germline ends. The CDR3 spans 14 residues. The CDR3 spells CASSFWRDGTEAFF. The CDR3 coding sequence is TGTGCCAGCAGTTTCTGGAGGGACGGCACTGAAGCTTTCTTT.

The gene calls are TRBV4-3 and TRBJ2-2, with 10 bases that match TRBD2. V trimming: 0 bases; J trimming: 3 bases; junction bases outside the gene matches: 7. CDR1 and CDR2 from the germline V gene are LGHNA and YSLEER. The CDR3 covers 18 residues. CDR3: CASSQDGKREGYTGELFF. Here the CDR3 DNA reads TGCGCCAGCAGCCAAGATGGAAAGCGGGAGGGCTACACCGGGGAGCTGTTTTTT.

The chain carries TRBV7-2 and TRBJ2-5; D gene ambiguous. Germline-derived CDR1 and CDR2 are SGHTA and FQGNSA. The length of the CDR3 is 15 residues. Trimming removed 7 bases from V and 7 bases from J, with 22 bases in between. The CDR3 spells CASTPGPNPLGTQYF. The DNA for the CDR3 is TGTGCCAGCACCCCCGGACCGAACCCCCTGGGGACCCAGTACTTC.

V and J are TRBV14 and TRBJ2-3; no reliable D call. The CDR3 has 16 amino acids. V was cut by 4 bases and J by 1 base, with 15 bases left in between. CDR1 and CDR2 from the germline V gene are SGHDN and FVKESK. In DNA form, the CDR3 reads TGTGCCAGCAGCCTCCTGGGCCGACCCGGCACAGATACGCAGTATTTT. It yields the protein CASSLLGRPGTDTQYF.

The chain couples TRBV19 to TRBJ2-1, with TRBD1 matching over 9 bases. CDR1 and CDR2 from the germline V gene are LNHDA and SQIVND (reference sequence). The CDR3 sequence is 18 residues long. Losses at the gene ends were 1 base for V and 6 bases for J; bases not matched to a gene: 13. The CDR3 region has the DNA TGTGCCAGTAGTATAGCCTCGGGGGGACAGGGAGGTTTCAATGAGCAGTTCTTC. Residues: CASSIASGGQGGFNEQFF.

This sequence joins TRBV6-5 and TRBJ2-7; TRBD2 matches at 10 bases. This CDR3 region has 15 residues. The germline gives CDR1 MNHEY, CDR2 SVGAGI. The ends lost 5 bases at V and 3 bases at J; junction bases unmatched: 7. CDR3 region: CASSQSGLAYYEQYF. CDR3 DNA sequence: TGTGCCAGCAGTCAGTCGGGACTAGCGTACTACGAGCAGTACTTC.

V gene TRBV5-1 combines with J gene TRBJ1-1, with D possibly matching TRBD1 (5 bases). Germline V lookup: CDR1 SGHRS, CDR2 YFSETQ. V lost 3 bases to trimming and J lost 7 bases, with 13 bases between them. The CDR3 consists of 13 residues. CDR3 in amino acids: CASSSHTGVEAFF. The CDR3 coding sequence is TGCGCCAGCAGCTCACATACGGGGGTTGAAGCTTTCTTT.

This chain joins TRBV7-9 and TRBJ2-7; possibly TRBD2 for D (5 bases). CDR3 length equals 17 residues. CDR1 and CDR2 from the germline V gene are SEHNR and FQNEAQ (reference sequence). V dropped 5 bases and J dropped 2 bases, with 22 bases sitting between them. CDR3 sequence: CASSRRMDSLSTYEQYF. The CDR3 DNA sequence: TGTGCCAGCAGCCGACGGATGGACTCCCTTAGTACCTACGAGCAGTACTTC.

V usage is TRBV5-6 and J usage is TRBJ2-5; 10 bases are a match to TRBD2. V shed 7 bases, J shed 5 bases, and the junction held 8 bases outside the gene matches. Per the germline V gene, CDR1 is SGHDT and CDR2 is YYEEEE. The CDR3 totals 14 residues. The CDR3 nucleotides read TGTGCCAGCTTAAGCGGGAGGGCGGTTGAGACCCAGTACTTC. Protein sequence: CASLSGRAVETQYF.

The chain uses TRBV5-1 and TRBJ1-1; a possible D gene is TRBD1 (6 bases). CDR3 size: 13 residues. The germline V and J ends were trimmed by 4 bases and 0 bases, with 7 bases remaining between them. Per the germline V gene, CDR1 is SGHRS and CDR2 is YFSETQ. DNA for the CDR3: TGCGCCAGCAGCCGGGGGCTGAACACTGAAGCTTTCTTT. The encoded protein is CASSRGLNTEAFF.

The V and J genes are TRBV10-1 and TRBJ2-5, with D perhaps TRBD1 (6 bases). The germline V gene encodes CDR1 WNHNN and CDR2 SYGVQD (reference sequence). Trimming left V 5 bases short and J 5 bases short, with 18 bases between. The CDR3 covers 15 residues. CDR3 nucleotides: TGCGCCAGCAGTAACCAGGGGAATTCATGGGAGACCCAGTACTTC. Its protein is CASSNQGNSWETQYF.